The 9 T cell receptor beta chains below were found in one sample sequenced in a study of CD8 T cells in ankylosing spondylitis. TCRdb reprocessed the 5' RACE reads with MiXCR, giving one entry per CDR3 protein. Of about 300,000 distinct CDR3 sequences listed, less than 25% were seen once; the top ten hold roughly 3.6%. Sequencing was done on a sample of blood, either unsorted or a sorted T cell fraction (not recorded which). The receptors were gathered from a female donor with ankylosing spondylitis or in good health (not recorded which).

The CDR3 DNA is TGTGCCAGCAGCTTAGGGCAGCCGGCTGGAGTGCAGTTCTTC. It encodes CASSLGQPAGVQFF. The rearrangement links TRBV7-9 to TRBJ2-1; D is undetermined. The ends were cut back, 1 base at V and 12 bases at J, with 16 bases in the middle. The CDR3 extends over 14 amino acids. Germline V lookup: CDR1 SEHNR, CDR2 FQNEAQ (reference sequence).

In DNA, the CDR3 is TGCAGTGCTAGAAGGACACGTTCAGGGCGGGAGGGCCCTCACACCGGGGAGCTGTTTTTT. Residues: CSARRTRSGREGPHTGELFF. The chain links TRBV20-1 to TRBJ2-2, with 9 bases aligning to TRBD2. V gave up 2 bases and J gave up 3 bases; unmatched junction bases: 19. Germline CDR1 DFQATT, CDR2 SNEGSKA (reference sequence). There are 20 residues in the CDR3.

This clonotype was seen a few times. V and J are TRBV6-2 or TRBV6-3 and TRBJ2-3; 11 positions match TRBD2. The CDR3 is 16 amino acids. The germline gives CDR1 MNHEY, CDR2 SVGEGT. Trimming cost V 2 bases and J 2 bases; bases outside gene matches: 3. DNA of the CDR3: TGTGCCAGCAGTTACGGGACTAGCGGCTCCACAGATACGCAGTATTTT. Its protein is CASSYGTSGSTDTQYF.

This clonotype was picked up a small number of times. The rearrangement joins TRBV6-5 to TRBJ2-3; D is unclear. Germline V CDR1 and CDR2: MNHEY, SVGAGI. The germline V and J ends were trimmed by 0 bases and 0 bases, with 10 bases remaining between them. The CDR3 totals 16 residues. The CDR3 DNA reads TGTGCCAGCAGTTACTCTATAGCCCGTAGCACAGATACGCAGTATTTT. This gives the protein CASSYSIARSTDTQYF.

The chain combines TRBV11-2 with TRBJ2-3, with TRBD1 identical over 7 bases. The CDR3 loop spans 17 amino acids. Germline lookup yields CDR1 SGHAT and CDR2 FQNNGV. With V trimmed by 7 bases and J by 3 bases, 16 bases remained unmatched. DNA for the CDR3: TGTGCCAGCATCTACTCTACAGGGGAGATTTGGACAGATACGCAGTATTTT. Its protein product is CASIYSTGEIWTDTQYF.

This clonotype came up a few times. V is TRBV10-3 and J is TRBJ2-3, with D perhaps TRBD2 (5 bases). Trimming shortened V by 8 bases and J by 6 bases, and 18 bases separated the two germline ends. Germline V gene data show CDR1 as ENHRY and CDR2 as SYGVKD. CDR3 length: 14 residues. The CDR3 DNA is TGTGCCATCGGGAGAGGGCTAGTTTCCGATACGCAGTATTTT. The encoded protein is CAIGRGLVSDTQYF.

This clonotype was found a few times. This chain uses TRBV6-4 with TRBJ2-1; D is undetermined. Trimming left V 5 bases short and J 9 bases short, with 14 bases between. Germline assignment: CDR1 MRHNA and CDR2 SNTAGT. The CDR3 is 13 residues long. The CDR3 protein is CASSSGLGSEQFF. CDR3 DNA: TGTGCCAGCAGTTCCGGGCTTGGAAGTGAGCAGTTCTTC.

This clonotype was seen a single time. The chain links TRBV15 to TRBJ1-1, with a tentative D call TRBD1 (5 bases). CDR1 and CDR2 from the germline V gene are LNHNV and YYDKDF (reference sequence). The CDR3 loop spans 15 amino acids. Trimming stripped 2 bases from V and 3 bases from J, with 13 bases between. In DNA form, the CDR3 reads TGTGCCACCAGCAGAATCCTCGGGGGGGACACTGAAGCTTTCTTT. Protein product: CATSRILGGDTEAFF.

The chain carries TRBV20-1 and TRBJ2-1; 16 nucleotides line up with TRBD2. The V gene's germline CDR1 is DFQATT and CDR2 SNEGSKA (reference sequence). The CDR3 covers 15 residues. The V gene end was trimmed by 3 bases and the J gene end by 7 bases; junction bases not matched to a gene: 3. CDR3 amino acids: CSARGLAGGDNEQFF. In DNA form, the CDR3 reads TGCAGTGCTAGGGGACTAGCGGGAGGGGATAATGAGCAGTTCTTC.